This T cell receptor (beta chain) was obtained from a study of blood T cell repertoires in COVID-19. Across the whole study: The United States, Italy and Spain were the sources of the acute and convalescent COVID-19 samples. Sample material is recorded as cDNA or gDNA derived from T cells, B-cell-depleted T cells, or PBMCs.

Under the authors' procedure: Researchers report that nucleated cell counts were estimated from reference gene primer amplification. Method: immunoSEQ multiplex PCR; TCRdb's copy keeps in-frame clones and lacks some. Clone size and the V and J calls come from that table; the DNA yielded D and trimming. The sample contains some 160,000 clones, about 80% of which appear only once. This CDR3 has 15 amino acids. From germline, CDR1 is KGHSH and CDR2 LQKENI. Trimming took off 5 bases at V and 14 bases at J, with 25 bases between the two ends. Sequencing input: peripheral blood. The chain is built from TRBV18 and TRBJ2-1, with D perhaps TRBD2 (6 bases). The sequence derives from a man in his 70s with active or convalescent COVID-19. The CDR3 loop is CASSTGDQVSWGEFF. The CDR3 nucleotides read TGTGCCAGCTCAACCGGAGACCAGGTATCGTGGGGGGAGTTCTTC.